Listed below are T cell receptor beta chains from one sample, sequenced in a study of blood T cell repertoires in COVID-19. TCRdb keeps only in-frame clones here, not all; method: immunoSEQ multiplex PCR. The table has roughly 180,000 clones, roughly 83% seen once. Sequenced material: PBMCs or T cells enriched from blood (not recorded which). Receptor source: a woman aged 55-70 years who had recovered from COVID-19. Both conserved end residues are part of each CDR3. The D gene is left open where the match is weak. Rows give clone size only sometimes, using once, few, many, or a class for an expanded clone.

16	.	.	TRBV7-9	TRBJ2-1	TGTGCCAGCAGCGCCGGGACTTTTAGCTCCTACAATGAGCAGTTCTTC	CASSAGTFSSYNEQFF
14	.	TRBD1	TRBV6-5	TRBJ2-7	TGTGCCAGCACGAGGGGACAGGGACCCTACGAGCAGTACTTC	CASTRGQGPYEQYF
12	once	.	TRBV3-1/TRBV3-2	TRBJ2-7	TGTGCCAGCAGCCCGGGACATAGGGAGCAGTACTTC	CASSPGHREQYF
13	many	TRBD2	TRBV19	TRBJ2-7	TGTGCCAGTAGTAACTTAGCGGGAGACGAGCAGTACTTC	CASSNLAGDEQYF
14	.	.	TRBV2	TRBJ1-5	TGTGCCAGCAGTGAACAGGGTATTAATCAGCCCCAGCATTTT	CASSEQGINQPQHF
10	.	.	TRBV2	TRBJ2-1	TGTGCCAGCAGTGAGACTAGGGTGTTCTTC	CASSETRVFF
12	.	TRBD1	TRBV12-3/TRBV12-4	TRBJ1-2	TGTGCCAGCAGTGGACAGGGGTTTGGCTACACCTTC	CASSGQGFGYTF
15	.	.	TRBV5-1	TRBJ2-2	TGCGCCAGCAGCCTAGTTGAAGGGGCAGCCGGGGAGCTGTTTTTT	CASSLVEGAAGELFF
13	.	.	TRBV5-1	TRBJ2-5	TGCGCCAGCAGCCCCCAGTCTCCGGGGACCCAGTACTTC	CASSPQSPGTQYF
15	.	.	TRBV15	TRBJ2-1	TGTGCCACCAGCAGAGCGCCGTCGGGGTACAATGAGCAGTTCTTC	CATSRAPSGYNEQFF
13	.	.	TRBV2	TRBJ2-1	TGTGCCAGCAGATCGGGGGGCAACAATGAGCAGTTCTTC	CASRSGGNNEQFF
14	.	TRBD1	TRBV5-4	TRBJ2-5	TGTGCCAGCAGCACCCGACAGGGCCAAGAGACCCAGTACTTC	CASSTRQGQETQYF
13	.	.	TRBV9	TRBJ1-2	TGTGCCAGCAGCGTAGGAGATGACTATGGCTACACCTTC	CASSVGDDYGYTF
13	.	.	TRBV2	TRBJ2-2	TGTGCCAGCAGTGAAGGCGCGGTCGGGGAGCTGTTTTTT	CASSEGAVGELFF
14	many	.	TRBV11-2	TRBJ1-2	TGTGCCAGCAGCGGAATCAGGGATTTTAATGGCTACACCTTC	CASSGIRDFNGYTF
15	.	.	TRBV19	TRBJ1-1	TGTGCCAGTACCCTTACGGGGGGGGTTAACACTGAAGCTTTCTTT	CASTLTGGVNTEAFF
13	.	.	TRBV11-2	TRBJ2-5	TGTGCCAGCAGCACCGGTCCGAGGGAGACCCAGTACTTC	CASSTGPRETQYF
14	.	.	TRBV7-2	TRBJ2-2	TGTGCCAGTATAAACCAGGGGGGTCCCGGGGAGCTGTTTTTT	CASINQGGPGELFF
15	.	.	TRBV11-2	TRBJ1-1	TGTGCCAGCAGCCGCCAGCCAGGGGCTGGTACTGAAGCTTTCTTT	CASSRQPGAGTEAFF
11	few	TRBD2	TRBV27	TRBJ2-1	TGTGCCAGCAGATACGGGGGGGAGCAGTTCTTC	CASRYGGEQFF
13	.	TRBD1	TRBV5-6	TRBJ2-1	TGTGCCAGCAGCCCGGACAGGGTATCTGAGCAGTTCTTC	CASSPDRVSEQFF
13	.	TRBD1	TRBV18	TRBJ1-3	TGTGCCAGCTCTTCCGACAGGGAAGGCACCATATATTTT	CASSSDREGTIYF
17	.	TRBD1	TRBV7-6	TRBJ1-2	TGTGCCAGCAGCCCCGGGACAGGGGGCGACGGTTACTATGGCTACACCTTC	CASSPGTGGDGYYGYTF
11	.	.	TRBV28	TRBJ2-7	TGTGCCAGCAGTTCCAACTACGAGCAGTACTTC	CASSSNYEQYF
11	once	.	TRBV30	TRBJ2-2	TGTGCCTCCTATAGCACCGGGGAGCTGTTTTTT	CASYSTGELFF
15	.	.	TRBV27	TRBJ1-3	TGTGCCAGCAGCCTACAATCGGGGGTTGGAAACACCATATATTTT	CASSLQSGVGNTIYF
14	few	TRBD2	TRBV2	TRBJ2-7	TGTGCCAGCAGTCAATTGGGGGGGGCCTACGAGCAGTACTTC	CASSQLGGAYEQYF
15	.	TRBD2	TRBV9	TRBJ2-1	TGTGCCAGCAGCTATAGCGGGGAAACCTACAATGAGCAGTTCTTC	CASSYSGETYNEQFF
14	.	.	TRBV5-1	TRBJ1-1	TGCGCCAGCAGCTTGGGAGTGGGAGGGGGTGAAGCTTTCTTT	CASSLGVGGGEAFF
15	.	TRBD2	TRBV7-9	TRBJ2-7	TGTGCCAGCAGCTTAGCACTAGCGGAGAACTACGAGCAGTACTTC	CASSLALAENYEQYF
12	.	.	TRBV2	TRBJ1-1	TGTGCCAGCAGTGAACAGTACACTGAAGCTTTCTTT	CASSEQYTEAFF
15	.	TRBD1	TRBV9	TRBJ1-1	TGTGCCAGCAGCGTCGAGACAGGGTTAAGCACTGAAGCTTTCTTT	CASSVETGLSTEAFF
16	.	TRBD1	TRBV5-6	TRBJ1-1	TGTGCCAGCAGCTTCGCGGCAGGGGGCAGAAGGACTGAAGCTTTCTTT	CASSFAAGGRRTEAFF
13	few	.	TRBV5-1	TRBJ1-2	TGCGCCAGCAGCTTGTTCGGTAACTATGGCTACACCTTC	CASSLFGNYGYTF
15	few	.	TRBV19	TRBJ1-6	TGTGCCAGTAGTATAGTGAAAGGGGCGCGTTCACCCCTCCACTTT	CASSIVKGARSPLHF
11	.	.	TRBV28	TRBJ2-7	TGTGCCAGCAGCCGAGCCTACGAGCAGTACTTC	CASSRAYEQYF
14	.	TRBD2	TRBV5-1	TRBJ2-7	TGCGCCAGCAGCGAGGGACTAGCGGGGTACGAGCAGTACTTC	CASSEGLAGYEQYF
14	.	TRBD2	TRBV30	TRBJ2-2	TGTGCCTGGAGAGGGGACTACAACACCGGGGAGCTGTTTTTT	CAWRGDYNTGELFF
13	.	TRBD1	TRBV28	TRBJ1-2	TGTGCCAGCAGCCTGACAGGGATCAGTGGCTACACCTTC	CASSLTGISGYTF
14	.	.	TRBV5-1	TRBJ2-5	TGCGCCAGCAGCTTGGAAGGGGCCCAAGAGACCCAGTACTTC	CASSLEGAQETQYF